Following are 10 T cell receptor beta chains from one sample sequenced in a study of T cell responses to AZD1222 COVID-19 vaccine. Data came from immunoSEQ multiplex PCR; TCRdb stores just in-frame clones and leaves some out. Among 130,000 to 150,000 clones listed, roughly 91% were seen once. The source material was peripheral blood, sampled on day 0 of AZD1222 vaccination. Receptors were obtained from an adult in good health.

J is TRBJ2-7 and V is TRBV27; D is unresolved. The germline V gene encodes CDR1 MNHEY and CDR2 SMNVEV (reference sequence). V was trimmed by 6 bases and J by 4 bases, leaving 28 bases between them. The CDR3 is made up of 18 amino acids. The CDR3 reads CASSKNSDRYRTSYEQYF. In DNA, the CDR3 is TGTGCCAGCAGCAAAAACTCCGACCGATACCGGACCTCTTACGAGCAGTACTTC.

This chain links TRBV20-1 with TRBJ1-6; a weak D match, TRBD1 (5 bases). Germline V gene data show CDR1 as DFQATT and CDR2 as SNEGSKA (reference sequence). Trimming took 3 bases from V and 8 from J, leaving 17 bases between them. This CDR3 has 15 residues. The CDR3 loop is CSASLTGRWDSPLHF. The CDR3 nucleotides read TGCAGTGCTAGTCTGACGGGACGGTGGGATTCACCCCTCCACTTT.

The chain recombines TRBV18 with TRBJ2-1; D uncertain. From germline, CDR1 is KGHSH and CDR2 LQKENI. The length of the CDR3 is 16 residues. V lost 3 bases and J 0 bases, leaving 12 bases between the germline ends. The CDR3 sequence: CASSPSSVSSYNEQFF. CDR3 coding DNA: TGTGCCAGCTCACCTTCGAGTGTTTCCTCCTACAATGAGCAGTTCTTC.

CDR3 DNA: TGTGCCAGCAGTTCGGGACTCAATGCCTATGAGCAGTTCTTC. The encoded protein is CASSSGLNAYEQFF. The chain links TRBV6-5 to TRBJ2-1; D is possibly TRBD2 (6 bases). This CDR3 region has 14 residues. Germline V gene data show CDR1 as MNHEY and CDR2 as SVGAGI. V was pared by 4 bases and J by 8 bases, with 15 bases between.

The chain joins TRBV12-3 or TRBV12-4 to TRBJ2-3; the D is unclear. The CDR3 runs to 13 residues. Trimming removed 3 bases at V and 4 bases at J, with 8 bases between. The CDR3 spells CASSFQTPDTQYF. For the CDR3, the DNA is TGTGCCAGCAGTTTTCAGACCCCAGATACGCAGTATTTT.

The chain employs TRBV29-1 and TRBJ1-2; 9 nucleotides align to TRBD1. The ends lost 6 bases at V and 8 bases at J; junction bases unmatched: 13. CDR3 length equals 14 residues. Germline V gives CDR1 SQVTM, CDR2 ANQGSEA. The CDR3 loop reads CSVVRDRDGEGYTF. The CDR3 DNA reads TGCAGCGTCGTCCGGGACAGGGACGGGGAGGGCTACACCTTC.

The chain employs TRBV18 and TRBJ2-5; D gene ambiguous. V was cut by 5 bases and J by 1 base, with 8 bases left in between. Germline CDR1 is KGHSH and CDR2 is LQKENI. The CDR3 is 13 residues long. The CDR3 is CASSSGLQETQYF. In DNA form, the CDR3 reads TGTGCCAGCTCATCCGGCCTCCAAGAGACCCAGTACTTC.

J is TRBJ1-1 and V is TRBV3-1 (or the pseudogene TRBV3-2), with D unresolved. This CDR3 contains 14 residues. Germline V gene data show CDR1 as LGHDT and CDR2 as YNNKEL (reference sequence). Trimming removed 1 base at V and 2 bases at J, with 8 bases between. In DNA form, the CDR3 reads TGTGCCAGCAGCCAAGGAGGCATTAACACTGAAGCTTTCTTT. Its protein is CASSQGGINTEAFF.

The rearrangement uses TRBV5-4 and TRBJ2-5; 11 bases are shared with TRBD2. V lost 7 bases and J lost 2; bases outside the gene matches: 16. The CDR3 runs to 18 residues. Germline V CDR1 and CDR2: SGHNT, YYREEE (reference sequence). The CDR3 sequence is CASRSWGSGGVEQETQYF. For the CDR3, the DNA is TGTGCCAGCCGATCCTGGGGTAGCGGGGGGGTAGAGCAAGAGACCCAGTACTTC. The whole variable domain, remainder taken from reference TRBV5-4 and TRBJ2-5, is ETGVTQSPTHLIKTRGQQVTLRCSSQSGHNTVSWYQQALGQGPQFIFQYYREEENGRGNFPPRFSGLQFPNYSSELNVNALELDDSALYLCASRSWGSGGVEQETQYFGPGTRLLVL.

CDR3 region: CASSRDGYQPQHF. Here the CDR3 DNA reads TGTGCCAGCAGTCGGGACGGGTATCAGCCCCAGCATTTT. The chain has TRBV6-5 and TRBJ1-5; D possibly corresponds to TRBD1 (5 bases). In germline, CDR1 is MNHEY, CDR2 SVGAGI. The CDR3 consists of 13 residues. V dropped 5 bases and J dropped 5 bases, with 10 bases sitting between them.